Listed here are 6 T cell receptor beta chains from one sample, sequenced in a study of circulating CD8 cells and anti-PD-1 response in melanoma. TCR libraries were prepared from 15 ng of total RNA with the QIAseq Immune Repertoire TCR panel. Each CDR3 protein is one row after TCRdb ran MiXCR on the reads. The sample holds approximately 2,200 distinct CDR3 sequences, less than 9.5% seen once. Four subsets defined by PD-1 and/or TIGIT were sorted from live CD3+CD8+TCRalphabeta+ cells. The starting material was CD8+ T cells from PBMCs, obtained at baseline or after one month of anti-PD-1 therapy (not recorded which). These receptors originate from a human donor with melanoma.

This clonotype ranks as medium-sized. It is likely a read error, because the conserved phenylalanine at the end of the CDR3 is missing. The J gene is TRBJ2-1, the V gene TRBV7-2; maybe TRBD2 (6 bases). The CDR3 runs 17 residues. Germline CDR1 and CDR2: SGHTA and FQGNSA. V lost 7 bases, J lost 7 bases, and 26 bases lay in between. CDR3 in amino acids: CASTLLPRTGDPNEQFS. CDR3 DNA: TGTGCCAGCACCCTGCTTCCCCGAACGGGGGATCCTAATGAGCAGTTCTCC.

This clonotype is classed as medium-sized. This sequence joins TRBV19 and TRBJ1-1; no firm D call. Trimming cost V 3 bases and J 6 bases, with 14 bases left between them. Germline V gives CDR1 LNHDA, CDR2 SQIVND (reference sequence). The CDR3 has 14 amino acids. The CDR3 nucleotides are TGTGCCAGTAGTATTGAACGGAGATCCCCTGAAGCTTTCTTT. Translating it yields CASSIERRSPEAFF.

This clonotype is termed large. The chain is built from TRBV5-5 and TRBJ1-2, with D perhaps TRBD1 (6 bases). This CDR3 has 18 residues. The V and J ends lost 0 bases and 4 bases respectively, with 22 bases between them. Germline values: CDR1 SGHKS, CDR2 YYEKEE (reference sequence). The CDR3 coding sequence is TGTGCCAGCAGCTTGGCCCACAGGGACGCCCCTGAGGTCTATGGCTACACCTTC. Amino acids: CASSLAHRDAPEVYGYTF. Full variable domain (remainder filled in from reference TRBV5-5 and TRBJ1-2): DAGVTQSPTHLIKTRGQQVTLRCSPISGHKSVSWYQQVLGQGPQFIFQYYEKEERGRGNFPDRFSARQFPNYSSELNVNALLLGDSALYLCASSLAHRDAPEVYGYTFGSGTRLTVV.

This clonotype is categorized as medium-sized (0.01 to 0.1%). This sequence joins TRBV25-1 and TRBJ2-7, with D unresolved. V lost 2 bases and J 4 bases, leaving 6 bases between the germline ends. Germline V gene sequence: CDR1 MGHDK, CDR2 SYGVNS. This CDR3 region has 12 residues. The CDR3 here is CASSEVSYEQYF. DNA for the CDR3: TGTGCCAGCAGTGAAGTCAGTTACGAGCAGTACTTC.

By share of the sample, this clonotype is medium-sized. The chain joins TRBV27 to TRBJ2-7; 10 positions match TRBD1. Per germline, CDR1 MNHEY and CDR2 SMNVEV (reference sequence). Trimming removed 5 bases from V and 4 bases from J; junction bases left unmatched: 2. This CDR3 spans 13 amino acids. The CDR3 reads CASSPGQGYEQYF. The CDR3 DNA reads TGTGCCAGCAGTCCGGGACAGGGGTACGAGCAGTACTTC.

This clonotype was seen a few times. This chain connects TRBV30 to TRBJ2-1, with D unresolved. The germline CDR1 and CDR2 sequences are GTSNPN and SVGIG (reference sequence). The germline V and J ends were trimmed by 3 bases and 10 bases, with 10 bases remaining between them. The CDR3 runs to 11 residues. DNA for the CDR3: TGTGCCTGGAGATTGTCAGGAGAGCAGTTCTTC. Residues: CAWRLSGEQFF.